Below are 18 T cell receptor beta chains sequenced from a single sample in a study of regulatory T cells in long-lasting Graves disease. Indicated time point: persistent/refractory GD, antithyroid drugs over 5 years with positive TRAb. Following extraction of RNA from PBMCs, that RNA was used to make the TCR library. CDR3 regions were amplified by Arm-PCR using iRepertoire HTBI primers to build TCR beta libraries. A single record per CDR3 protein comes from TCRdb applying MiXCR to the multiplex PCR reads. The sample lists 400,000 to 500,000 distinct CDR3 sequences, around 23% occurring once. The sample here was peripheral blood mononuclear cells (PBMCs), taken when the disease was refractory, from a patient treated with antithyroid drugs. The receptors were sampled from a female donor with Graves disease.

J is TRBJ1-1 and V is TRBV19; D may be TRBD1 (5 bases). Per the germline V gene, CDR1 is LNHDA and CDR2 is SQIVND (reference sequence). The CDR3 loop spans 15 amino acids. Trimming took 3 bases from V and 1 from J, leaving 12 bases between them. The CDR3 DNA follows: TGTGCCAGTAGTATCCAGGGTTTGGCGAACACTGAAGCTTTCTTT. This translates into CASSIQGLANTEAFF.

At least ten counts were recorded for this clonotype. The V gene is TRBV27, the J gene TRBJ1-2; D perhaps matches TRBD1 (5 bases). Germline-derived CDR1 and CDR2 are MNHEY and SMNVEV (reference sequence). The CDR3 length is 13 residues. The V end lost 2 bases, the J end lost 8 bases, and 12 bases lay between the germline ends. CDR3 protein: CASSLLWGGGYTF. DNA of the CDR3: TGTGCCAGCAGTTTACTGTGGGGGGGGGGCTACACCTTC.

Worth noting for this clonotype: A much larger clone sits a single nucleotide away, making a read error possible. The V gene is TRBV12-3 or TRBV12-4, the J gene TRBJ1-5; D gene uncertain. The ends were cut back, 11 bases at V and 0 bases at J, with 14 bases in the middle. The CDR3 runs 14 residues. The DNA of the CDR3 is TGTGCCGGCGCCGCCCGGGCTAGCAATCAGCCCCAGCATTTT. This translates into CAGAARASNQPQHF.

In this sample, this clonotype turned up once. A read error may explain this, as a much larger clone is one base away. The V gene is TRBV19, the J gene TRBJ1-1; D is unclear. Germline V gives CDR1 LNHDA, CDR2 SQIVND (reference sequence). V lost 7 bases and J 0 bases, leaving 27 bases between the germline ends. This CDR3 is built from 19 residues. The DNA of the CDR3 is TGTGCCAGTAAGGTACATCGGGCCAGAGTAACAACAATGAACACTGAAGCTTTCTTT. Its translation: CASKVHRARVTTMNTEAFF.

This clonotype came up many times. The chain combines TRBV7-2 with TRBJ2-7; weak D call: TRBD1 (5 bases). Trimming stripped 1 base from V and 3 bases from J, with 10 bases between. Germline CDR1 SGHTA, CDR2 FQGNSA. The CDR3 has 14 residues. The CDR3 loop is CASSLGPGNYEQYF. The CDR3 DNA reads TGTGCCAGCAGCTTAGGGCCAGGGAACTACGAGCAGTACTTC.

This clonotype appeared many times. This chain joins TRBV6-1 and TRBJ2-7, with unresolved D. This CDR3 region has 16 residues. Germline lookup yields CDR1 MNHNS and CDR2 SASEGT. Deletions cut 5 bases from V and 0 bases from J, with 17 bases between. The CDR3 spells CASSRPRATSSYEQYF. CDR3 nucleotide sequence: TGTGCCAGCAGTAGACCTCGGGCCACGAGCTCCTACGAGCAGTACTTC.

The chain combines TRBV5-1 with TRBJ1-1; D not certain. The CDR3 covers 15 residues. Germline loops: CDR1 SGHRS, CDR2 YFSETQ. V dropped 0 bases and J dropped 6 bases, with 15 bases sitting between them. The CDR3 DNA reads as TGCGCCAGCAGCTTGGCCGGGCAAATAGACTCTGAAGCTTTCTTT. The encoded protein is CASSLAGQIDSEAFF.

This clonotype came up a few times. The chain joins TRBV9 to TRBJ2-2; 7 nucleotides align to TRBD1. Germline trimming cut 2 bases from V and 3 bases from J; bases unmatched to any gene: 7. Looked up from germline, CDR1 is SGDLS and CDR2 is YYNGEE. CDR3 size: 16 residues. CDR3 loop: CASSVTGDEYTGELFF. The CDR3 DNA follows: TGTGCCAGCAGCGTCACAGGGGATGAGTACACCGGGGAGCTGTTTTTT.

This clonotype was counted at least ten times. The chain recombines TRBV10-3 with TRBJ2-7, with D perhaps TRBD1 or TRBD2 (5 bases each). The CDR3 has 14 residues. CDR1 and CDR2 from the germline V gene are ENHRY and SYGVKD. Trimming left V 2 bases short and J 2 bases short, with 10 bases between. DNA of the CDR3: TGTGCCATCAGTGAGGGGGGACGACCCTACGAGCAGTACTTC. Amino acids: CAISEGGRPYEQYF.

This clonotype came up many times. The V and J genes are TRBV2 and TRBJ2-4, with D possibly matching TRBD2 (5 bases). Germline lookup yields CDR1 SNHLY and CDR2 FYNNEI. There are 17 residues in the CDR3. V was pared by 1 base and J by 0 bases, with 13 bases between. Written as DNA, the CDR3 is TGTGCCAGCAGTGAAGATGGGAGCAGCCTAGCCAAAAACATTCAGTACTTC. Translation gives CASSEDGSSLAKNIQYF.

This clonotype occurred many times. The CDR3 reads CASSRTSGKVGELFF. DNA for the CDR3: TGTGCCAGCAGCCGCACTAGCGGGAAAGTCGGGGAGCTGTTTTTT. This chain links TRBV7-9 with TRBJ2-2; 10 nucleotides align to TRBD2. CDR3 length equals 15 residues. J gave up 7 bases and V 5 bases, and 7 bases lay outside the gene matches. CDR1 is SEHNR, CDR2 FQNEAQ, per germline (reference sequence).

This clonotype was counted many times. CDR3 in amino acids: CSASRDRGWEQPQHF. The CDR3 DNA follows: TGCAGTGCGAGCCGGGACAGGGGATGGGAGCAGCCCCAGCATTTT. This chain links TRBV20-1 with TRBJ1-5; TRBD1 matches at 10 bases. The CDR3 sequence is 15 residues long. The V and J ends lost 6 bases and 7 bases, in that order; junction bases with no gene match: 12. CDR1 and CDR2 from the germline V gene are DFQATT and SNEGSKA (reference sequence).

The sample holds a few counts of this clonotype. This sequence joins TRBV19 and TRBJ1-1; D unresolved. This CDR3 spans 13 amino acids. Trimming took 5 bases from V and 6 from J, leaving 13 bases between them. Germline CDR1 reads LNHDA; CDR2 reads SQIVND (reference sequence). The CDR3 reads CASSLSLAAEAFF. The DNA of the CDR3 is TGTGCCAGTAGTCTAAGTTTGGCGGCTGAAGCTTTCTTT.

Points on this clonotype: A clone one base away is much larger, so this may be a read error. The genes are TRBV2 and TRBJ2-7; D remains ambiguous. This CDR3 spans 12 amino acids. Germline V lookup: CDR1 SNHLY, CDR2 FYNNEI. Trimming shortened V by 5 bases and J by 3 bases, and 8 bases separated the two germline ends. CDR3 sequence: CASSMGGYEQYF. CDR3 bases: TGTGCCAGCAGTATGGGCGGCTACGAGCAGTACTTC.

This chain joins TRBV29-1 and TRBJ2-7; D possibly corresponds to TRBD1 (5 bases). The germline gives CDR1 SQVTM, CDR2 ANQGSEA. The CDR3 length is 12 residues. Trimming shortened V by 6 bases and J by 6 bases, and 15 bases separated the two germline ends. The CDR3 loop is CSVIPTGGEQYF. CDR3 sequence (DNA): TGCAGCGTCATCCCTACAGGCGGCGAGCAGTACTTC.

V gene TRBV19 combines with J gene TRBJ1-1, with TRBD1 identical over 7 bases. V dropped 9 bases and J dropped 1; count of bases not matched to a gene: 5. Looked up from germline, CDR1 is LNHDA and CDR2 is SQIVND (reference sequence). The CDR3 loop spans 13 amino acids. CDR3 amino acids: CASVGTANTEAFF. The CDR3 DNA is TGTGCCAGCGTGGGGACAGCGAACACTGAAGCTTTCTTT.

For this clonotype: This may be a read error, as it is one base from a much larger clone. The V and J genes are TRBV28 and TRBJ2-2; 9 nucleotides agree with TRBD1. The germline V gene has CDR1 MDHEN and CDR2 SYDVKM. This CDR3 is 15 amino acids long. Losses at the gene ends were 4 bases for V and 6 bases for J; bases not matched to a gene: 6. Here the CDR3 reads CASSSSDRGAGELFF. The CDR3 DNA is TGTGCCAGCAGTTCCTCGGACAGGGGCGCCGGGGAGCTGTTTTTT.

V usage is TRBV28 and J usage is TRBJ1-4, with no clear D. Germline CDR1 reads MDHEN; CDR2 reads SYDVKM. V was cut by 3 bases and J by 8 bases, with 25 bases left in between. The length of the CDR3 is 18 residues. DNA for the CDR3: TGTGCCAGCAGTTTTAACGTATTAATAGAGGGAAATGAGGAAAAACTGTTTTTT. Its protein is CASSFNVLIEGNEEKLFF.